A selection of T cell receptor beta chains follows, all from one sample in a study of blood T cell repertoires in COVID-19. Assay: immunoSEQ multiplex PCR; the TCRdb copy retains only in-frame clones and omits some. The sample has approximately 250,000 clones, about nine tenths seen once; the top ten hold approximately 4%. Sample: PBMCs or T cells enriched from blood (not recorded which). These receptors came from a woman in her thirties with acute COVID-19. Each CDR3 is given with its conserved first and last residue. The D gene is left open where the match is weak. Not every row has a clone size; where given, it reads once, few, many or a size class.

clone_size d_call j_call v_call cdr3_aa cdr3_nt
- - TRBJ2-3 TRBV19 CASSPTWGVSTDTQYF TGTGCCAGTAGCCCGACTTGGGGGGTTTCGACAGATACGCAGTATTTT
- TRBD1 TRBJ1-2 TRBV27 CASTLTGSSDGYTF TGTGCCAGCACCTTGACAGGGTCCAGTGATGGCTACACCTTC
- - TRBJ2-7 TRBV7-9 CASSLVRGNSYEQYF TGTGCCAGCAGCTTAGTTCGGGGAAACAGCTACGAGCAGTACTTC
- - TRBJ1-1 TRBV20-1 CSARVAGLAFF TGCAGTGCTAGGGTGGCAGGGCTAGCTTTCTTT
- TRBD2 TRBJ2-1 TRBV27 CASSAPGLAVYNEQFF TGTGCCAGCAGTGCCCCGGGACTAGCGGTCTACAATGAGCAGTTCTTC
- - TRBJ1-6 TRBV12-5 CASGPMNREKNSPLHF TGTGCTAGTGGTCCGATGAACAGGGAAAAGAATTCACCCCTCCACTTT
- - TRBJ1-3 TRBV5-1 CASSPGGAGNTIYF TGCGCCAGCAGCCCGGGGGGGGCTGGAAACACCATATATTTT
- - TRBJ1-2 TRBV28 CAGEGGIYGYTF TGTGCCGGGGAGGGCGGAATCTATGGCTACACCTTC
- TRBD1 TRBJ2-2 TRBV19 CASAGGLEAGELFF TGTGCCTCGGCAGGGGGCCTGGAGGCCGGGGAGCTGTTTTTT
- TRBD2 TRBJ2-1 TRBV10-3 CAIMPGTSGHNEQFF TGTGCCATAATGCCCGGGACTAGCGGACACAATGAGCAGTTCTTC
- - TRBJ1-4 TRBV2 CASSLQGTGGTEKLFF TGTGCCAGCAGCCTCCAGGGGACGGGGGGAACTGAAAAACTGTTTTTT
once TRBD1 TRBJ2-1 TRBV7-3 CASSLTSGQGPREQFF TGTGCCAGCAGCTTAACATCGGGACAGGGGCCAAGGGAGCAGTTCTTC
- - TRBJ2-3 TRBV13 CASSWEKSDTQYF TGTGCCAGCAGCTGGGAGAAGTCAGATACGCAGTATTTT
- - TRBJ2-3 TRBV9 CASSVGGPDTQYF TGTGCCAGCAGCGTAGGAGGGCCAGATACGCAGTATTTT
once TRBD1 TRBJ2-1 TRBV5-6 CASSLGTGFFF TGTGCCAGCAGCTTAGGGACAGGCTTCTTCTTC
- - TRBJ2-7 TRBV6-1 CASSEDGGAYEQYF TGTGCCAGCAGTGAAGACGGGGGAGCCTACGAGCAGTACTTC
- TRBD1 TRBJ1-5 TRBV4-1 CASSPFMDRREPQHF TGCGCCAGCAGCCCTTTCATGGACAGGAGGGAGCCCCAGCATTTT
once TRBD2 TRBJ2-3 TRBV27 CASRTERDPGDTQYF TGTGCCAGCAGGACGGAGCGGGATCCCGGGGATACGCAGTATTTT
once TRBD1 TRBJ1-1 TRBV28 CASRSTGGMTEAFF TGTGCCAGCAGATCTACAGGGGGCATGACTGAAGCTTTCTTT
- TRBD1 TRBJ2-5 TRBV18 CASSPGTGETQYF TGTGCCAGCTCGCCGGGGACAGGCGAGACCCAGTACTTC
medium-sized - TRBJ2-2 TRBV19 CASSIAERDTGELFF TGTGCCAGTAGTATAGCGGAGAGAGACACCGGGGAGCTGTTTTTT
- TRBD2 TRBJ2-4 TRBV4-3 CASSQDRASGGNIQYF TGCGCCAGCAGCCAAGATCGGGCTAGCGGGGGAAACATTCAGTACTTC
- - TRBJ2-3 TRBV14 CASSQVSGTSTDTQYF TGTGCCAGCAGCCAAGTGTCAGGCACTAGCACAGATACGCAGTATTTT
- TRBD1 TRBJ2-7 TRBV6-2/TRBV6-3 CASSLSGTALYEQYF TGTGCCAGCAGCCTCTCCGGGACAGCCTTATACGAGCAGTACTTC
- - TRBJ2-7 TRBV5-5 CASSFRDIRNEQYF TGTGCCAGCAGCTTCAGGGACATTAGAAACGAGCAGTACTTC
once - TRBJ1-5 TRBV18 CASSPTGGSNQPQHF TGTGCCAGCTCACCAACGGGGGGGAGCAATCAGCCCCAGCATTTT
- - TRBJ2-1 TRBV10-3 CAISDPGGGEQFF TGTGCCATCAGTGACCCCGGGGGAGGTGAGCAGTTCTTC
- - TRBJ2-5 TRBV29-1 CSVEVASQETQYF TGCAGCGTTGAAGTAGCCAGCCAAGAGACCCAGTACTTC
- TRBD2 TRBJ2-1 TRBV19 CASSKSASGRAVLHNEQFF TGTGCCAGTAGTAAATCGGCTAGCGGGAGGGCCGTACTACACAATGAGCAGTTCTTC
- - TRBJ2-3 TRBV5-4 CASSLEYTDTQYF TGTGCCAGCAGCTTGGAATACACAGATACGCAGTATTTT
- TRBD2 TRBJ2-1 TRBV6-2/TRBV6-3 CASSSASGSSYNEQFF TGTGCCAGCAGTTCGGCTAGCGGGAGCTCCTACAATGAGCAGTTCTTC
- TRBD2 TRBJ2-2 TRBV27 CASSFRVVRLAGGTGELFF TGTGCCAGCAGTTTCAGGGTAGTAAGACTAGCGGGAGGCACCGGGGAGCTGTTTTTT
once - TRBJ2-5 TRBV7-8 CASSPELGGLRETQYF TGTGCCAGCAGCCCGGAACTGGGGGGGCTAAGGGAGACCCAGTACTTC
- TRBD2 TRBJ2-7 TRBV4-1 CASSLGLAGGEQYF TGCGCCAGCAGCCTGGGACTAGCGGGTGGGGAGCAGTACTTC
- - TRBJ1-1 TRBV4-1 CASSQVPGVNTEAFF TGCGCCAGCAGCCAAGTTCCGGGTGTGAACACTGAAGCTTTCTTT
- TRBD2 TRBJ2-3 TRBV7-8 CASRGLAGFTDTQYF TGTGCCAGCAGAGGACTAGCGGGATTCACAGATACGCAGTATTTT
- - TRBJ1-4 TRBV3-1/TRBV3-2 CASSPASADGEKLFF TGTGCCAGCAGCCCCGCATCAGCGGACGGGGAAAAACTGTTTTTT
- - TRBJ2-3 TRBV19 CASSTGGASTDTQYF TGTGCCAGTAGTACTGGCGGAGCTAGCACAGATACGCAGTATTTT
- TRBD1 TRBJ1-6 TRBV3-1/TRBV3-2 CASRGTVNSPLHF TGTGCCAGCAGGGGGACAGTTAATTCACCCCTCCACTTT
- TRBD1 TRBJ1-5 TRBV28 CASSRQGEVSNQPQHF TGTGCCAGCAGTCGACAGGGGGAGGTTAGCAATCAGCCCCAGCATTTT
- TRBD1 TRBJ2-1 TRBV6-1 CASSEALDRVYNEQFF TGTGCCAGCAGTGAAGCGCTGGACAGGGTCTACAATGAGCAGTTCTTC
- TRBD1 TRBJ1-5 TRBV19 CASSIEPGQGRGQPQHF TGTGCCAGTAGTATAGAACCGGGACAGGGGCGAGGTCAGCCCCAGCATTTT
- TRBD2 TRBJ2-4 TRBV3-1/TRBV3-2 CASSPGGGGLENIQYF TGTGCCAGCAGCCCCGGGGGGGGAGGCCTAGAAAACATTCAGTACTTC
- - TRBJ1-1 TRBV20-1 CSARVWPEAFF TGCAGTGCTAGAGTATGGCCTGAAGCTTTCTTT